This T cell receptor (beta chain) emerged from a study of T cell repertoires in cytomegalovirus infection. The wider study: Carrying CMV and the relevant HLA type showed in public TCR beta signatures. Findings of the study overall: In two of eight donors, the top clonotype was HLA-C-restricted CMV-specific.

CDR1 is MNHNS, CDR2 SASEGT, per germline. The V end lost 5 bases, the J end lost 3 bases, and 23 bases lay between the germline ends. The CDR3 spans 18 residues. This clonotype appeared many times. The antigen is not known. TCRdb re-derived calls from the reads in MiXCR, one entry per CDR3 protein. The sample has approximately 490,000 distinct CDR3 sequences, 11% seen once. The TCR comes from a human donor in good health (CMV status not recorded). Some clones in this sample may be carry-over from other donors' samples. Sequenced: PBMCs. V is TRBV6-1 and J is TRBJ1-3; TRBD1 might be the D (6 bases). The CDR3 is CASSKGTGNWPGGNTIYF. CDR3 DNA: TGTGCCAGCAGTAAAGGCACAGGGAATTGGCCCGGTGGAAACACCATATATTTT.